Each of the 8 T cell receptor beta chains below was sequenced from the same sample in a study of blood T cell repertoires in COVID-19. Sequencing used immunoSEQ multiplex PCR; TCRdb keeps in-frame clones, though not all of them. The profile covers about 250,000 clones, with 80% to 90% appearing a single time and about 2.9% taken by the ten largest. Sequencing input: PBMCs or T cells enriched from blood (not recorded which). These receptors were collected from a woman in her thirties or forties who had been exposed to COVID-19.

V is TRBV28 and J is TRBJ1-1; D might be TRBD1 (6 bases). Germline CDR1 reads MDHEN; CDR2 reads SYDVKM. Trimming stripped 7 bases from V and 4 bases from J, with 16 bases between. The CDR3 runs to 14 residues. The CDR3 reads CASTHDTGFTEAFF. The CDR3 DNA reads TGTGCCAGCACTCACGACACAGGGTTCACTGAAGCTTTCTTT.

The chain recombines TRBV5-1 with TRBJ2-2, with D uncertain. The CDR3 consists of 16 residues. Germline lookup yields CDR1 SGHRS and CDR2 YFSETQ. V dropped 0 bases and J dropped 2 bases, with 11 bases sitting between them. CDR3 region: CASSLAVQLNTGELFF. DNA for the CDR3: TGCGCCAGCAGCTTGGCAGTTCAGTTAAACACCGGGGAGCTGTTTTTT.

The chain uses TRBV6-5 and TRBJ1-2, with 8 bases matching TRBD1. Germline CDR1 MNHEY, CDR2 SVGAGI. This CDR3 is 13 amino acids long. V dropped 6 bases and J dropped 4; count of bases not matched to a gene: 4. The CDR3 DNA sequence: TGTGCCAGCAGCACAGGGGGTGTCTATGGCTACACCTTC. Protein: CASSTGGVYGYTF.

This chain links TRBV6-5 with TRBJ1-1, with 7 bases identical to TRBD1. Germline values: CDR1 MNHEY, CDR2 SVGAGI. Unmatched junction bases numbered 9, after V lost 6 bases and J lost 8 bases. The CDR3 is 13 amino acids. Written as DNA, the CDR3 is TGTGCCAGCAGCTCCAGACAGGGAACAGAAGCTTTCTTT. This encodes CASSSRQGTEAFF.

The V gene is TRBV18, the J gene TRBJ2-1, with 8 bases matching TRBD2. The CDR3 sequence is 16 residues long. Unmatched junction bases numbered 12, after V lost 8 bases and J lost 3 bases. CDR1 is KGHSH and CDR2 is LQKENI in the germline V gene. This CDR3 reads CASPAFGGGLYNEQFF. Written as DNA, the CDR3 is TGTGCCAGCCCAGCTTTTGGCGGGGGGCTCTACAATGAGCAGTTCTTC.

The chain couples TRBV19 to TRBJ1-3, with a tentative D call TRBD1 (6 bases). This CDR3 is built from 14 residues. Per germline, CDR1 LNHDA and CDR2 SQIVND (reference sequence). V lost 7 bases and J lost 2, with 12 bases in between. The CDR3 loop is CASTRGGAGNTIYF. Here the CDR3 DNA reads TGTGCCAGTACCAGAGGGGGGGCTGGAAACACCATATATTTT.

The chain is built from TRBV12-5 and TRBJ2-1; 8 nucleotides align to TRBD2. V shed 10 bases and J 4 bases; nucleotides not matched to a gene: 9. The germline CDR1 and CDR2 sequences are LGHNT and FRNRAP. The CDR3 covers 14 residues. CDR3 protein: CATYPSGSYNEQFF. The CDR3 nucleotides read TGTGCTACCTACCCGAGCGGGAGTTACAATGAGCAGTTCTTC.

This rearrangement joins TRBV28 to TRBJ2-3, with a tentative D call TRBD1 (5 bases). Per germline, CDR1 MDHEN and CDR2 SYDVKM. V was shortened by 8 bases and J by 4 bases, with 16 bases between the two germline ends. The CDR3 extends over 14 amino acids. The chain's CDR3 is CASFGDSWADTQYF. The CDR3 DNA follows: TGTGCCAGCTTCGGAGACAGCTGGGCAGATACGCAGTATTTT.